The subject of this entry is one T cell receptor beta chain. The record originates from a study of blood T cell repertoires in COVID-19. Assay used: immunoSEQ multiplex PCR; TCRdb lists only in-frame clones, some missing. The table includes around 30,000 clones, 90% detected once. This CDR3 has 14 residues. V dropped 3 bases and J dropped 5; count of bases not matched to a gene: 0. Germline V gives CDR1 KGHSH, CDR2 LQKENI. Sequenced: peripheral blood. The chain carries TRBV18 and TRBJ1-6, with TRBD1 matching over 8 bases. This TCR came from a man aged 80 or over with acute or convalescent COVID-19. The CDR3 reads CASSPDRDNSPLHF. The CDR3 region has the DNA TGTGCCAGCTCACCGGACAGGGATAATTCACCCCTCCACTTT.